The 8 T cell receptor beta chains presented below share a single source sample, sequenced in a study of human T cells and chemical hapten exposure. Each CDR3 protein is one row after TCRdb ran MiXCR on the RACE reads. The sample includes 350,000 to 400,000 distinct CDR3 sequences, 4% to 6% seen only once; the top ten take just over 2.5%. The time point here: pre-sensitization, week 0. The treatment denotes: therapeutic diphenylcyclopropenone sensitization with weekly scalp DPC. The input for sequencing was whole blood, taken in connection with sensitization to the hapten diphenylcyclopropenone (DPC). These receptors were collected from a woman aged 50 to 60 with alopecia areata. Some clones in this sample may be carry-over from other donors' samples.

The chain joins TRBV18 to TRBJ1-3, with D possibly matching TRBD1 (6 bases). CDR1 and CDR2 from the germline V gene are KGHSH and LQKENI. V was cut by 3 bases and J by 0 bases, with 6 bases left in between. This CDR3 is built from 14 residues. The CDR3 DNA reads TGTGCCAGCTCACCGGGACACTCTGGAAACACCATATATTTT. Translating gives CASSPGHSGNTIYF.

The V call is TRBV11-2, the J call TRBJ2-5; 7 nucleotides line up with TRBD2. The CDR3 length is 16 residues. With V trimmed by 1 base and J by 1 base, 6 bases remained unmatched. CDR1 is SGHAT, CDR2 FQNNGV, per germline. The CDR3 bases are TGTGCCAGCAGCTTAGGCTTCGGGGAGGGCCAAGAGACCCAGTACTTC. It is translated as CASSLGFGEGQETQYF.

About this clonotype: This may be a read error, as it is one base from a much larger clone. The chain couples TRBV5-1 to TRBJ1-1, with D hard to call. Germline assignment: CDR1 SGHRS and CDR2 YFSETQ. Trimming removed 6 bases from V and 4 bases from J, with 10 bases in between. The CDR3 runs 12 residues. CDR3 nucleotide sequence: TGCGCCAGCAAGGGAGGAAGCACTGAAGCTTTCTTT. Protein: CASKGGSTEAFF.

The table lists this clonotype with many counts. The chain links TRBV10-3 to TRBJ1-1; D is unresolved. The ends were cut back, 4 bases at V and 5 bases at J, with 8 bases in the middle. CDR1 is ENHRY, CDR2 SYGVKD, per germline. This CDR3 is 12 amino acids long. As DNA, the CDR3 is TGTGCCATCAGTGGCCTACTAACTGAAGCTTTCTTT. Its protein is CAISGLLTEAFF.

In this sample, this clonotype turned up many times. The CDR3 nucleotides are TGTGCCACCAGCAGGGTCGAAAGTGACAGCGGAAACACCATATATTTT. This translates into CATSRVESDSGNTIYF. The V gene is TRBV15, the J gene TRBJ1-3; weak D call: TRBD1 (5 bases). CDR3 length: 16 amino acids. Trimming stripped 3 bases from V and 4 bases from J, with 16 bases between. Germline-derived CDR1 and CDR2 are LNHNV and YYDKDF (reference sequence).

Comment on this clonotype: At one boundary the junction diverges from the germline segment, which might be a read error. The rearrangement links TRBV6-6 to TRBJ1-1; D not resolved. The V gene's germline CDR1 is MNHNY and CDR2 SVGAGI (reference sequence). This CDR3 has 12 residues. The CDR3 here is CASSKRNTDAFF. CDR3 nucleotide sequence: TGTGCCAGCAGTAAGAGAAACACTGATGCTTTCTTT.

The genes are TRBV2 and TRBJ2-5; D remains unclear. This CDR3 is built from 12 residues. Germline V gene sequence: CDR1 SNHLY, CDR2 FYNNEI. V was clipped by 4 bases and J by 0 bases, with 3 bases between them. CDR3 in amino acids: CASSGNQETQYF. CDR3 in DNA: TGTGCCAGCAGTGGGAACCAAGAGACCCAGTACTTC.

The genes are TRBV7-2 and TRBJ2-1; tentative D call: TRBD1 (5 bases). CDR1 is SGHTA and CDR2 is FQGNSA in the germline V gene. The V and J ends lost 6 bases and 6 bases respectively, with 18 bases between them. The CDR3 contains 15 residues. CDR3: CASSLPGSGFNEQFF. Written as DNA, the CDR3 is TGTGCCAGCAGTTTACCCGGGTCAGGGTTCAATGAGCAGTTCTTC.